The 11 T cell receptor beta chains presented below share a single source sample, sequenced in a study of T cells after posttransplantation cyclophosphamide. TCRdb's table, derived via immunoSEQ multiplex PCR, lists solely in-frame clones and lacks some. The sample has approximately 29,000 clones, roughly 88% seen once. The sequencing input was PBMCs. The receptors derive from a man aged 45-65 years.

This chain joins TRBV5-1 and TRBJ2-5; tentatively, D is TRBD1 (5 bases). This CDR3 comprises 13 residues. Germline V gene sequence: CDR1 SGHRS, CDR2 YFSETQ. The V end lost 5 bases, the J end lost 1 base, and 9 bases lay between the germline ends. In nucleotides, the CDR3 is TGCGCCAGCAGGTATGGGGCCCAAGAGACCCAGTACTTC. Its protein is CASRYGAQETQYF.

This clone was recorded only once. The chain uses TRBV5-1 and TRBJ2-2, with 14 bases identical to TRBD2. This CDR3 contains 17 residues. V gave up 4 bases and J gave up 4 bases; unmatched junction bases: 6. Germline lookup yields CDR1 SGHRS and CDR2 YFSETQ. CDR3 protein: CASSGGTSGSFTGELFF. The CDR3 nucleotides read TGCGCCAGCAGCGGTGGGACTAGCGGGAGTTTCACCGGGGAGCTGTTTTTT.

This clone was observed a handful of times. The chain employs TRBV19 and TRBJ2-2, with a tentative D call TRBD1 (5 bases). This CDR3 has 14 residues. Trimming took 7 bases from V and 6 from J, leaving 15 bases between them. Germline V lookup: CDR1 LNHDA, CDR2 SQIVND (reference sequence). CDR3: CASNLGAPAGELFF. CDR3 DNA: TGTGCCAGTAATCTAGGGGCCCCCGCCGGGGAGCTGTTTTTT.

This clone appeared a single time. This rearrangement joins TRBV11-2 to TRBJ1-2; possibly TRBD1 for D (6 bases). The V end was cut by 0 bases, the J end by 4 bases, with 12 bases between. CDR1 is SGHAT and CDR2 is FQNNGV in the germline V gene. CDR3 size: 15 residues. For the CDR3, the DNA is TGTGCCAGCAGCTTAGAAGCTGGCAGGGGCTATGGCTACACCTTC. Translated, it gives CASSLEAGRGYGYTF.

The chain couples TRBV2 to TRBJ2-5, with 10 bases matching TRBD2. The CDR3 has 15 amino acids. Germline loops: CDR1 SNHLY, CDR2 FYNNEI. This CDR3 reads CAAARSGRVGETQYF. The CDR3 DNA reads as TGTGCTGCGGCAAGGAGCGGGAGGGTAGGAGAGACCCAGTACTTC.

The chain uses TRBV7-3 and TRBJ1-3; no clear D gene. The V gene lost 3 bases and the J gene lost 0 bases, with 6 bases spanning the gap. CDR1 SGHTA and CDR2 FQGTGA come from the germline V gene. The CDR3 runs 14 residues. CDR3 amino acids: CASSLSNSGNTIYF. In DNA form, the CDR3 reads TGTGCCAGCAGCTTGAGCAACTCTGGAAACACCATATATTTT.

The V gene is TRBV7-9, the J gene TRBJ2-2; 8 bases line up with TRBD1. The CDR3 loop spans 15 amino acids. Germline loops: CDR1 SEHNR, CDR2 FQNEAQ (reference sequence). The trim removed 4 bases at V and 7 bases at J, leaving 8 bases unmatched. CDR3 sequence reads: CASSYPTGVGGELFF. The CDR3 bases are TGTGCCAGCAGCTACCCGACAGGGGTGGGCGGGGAGCTGTTTTTT.

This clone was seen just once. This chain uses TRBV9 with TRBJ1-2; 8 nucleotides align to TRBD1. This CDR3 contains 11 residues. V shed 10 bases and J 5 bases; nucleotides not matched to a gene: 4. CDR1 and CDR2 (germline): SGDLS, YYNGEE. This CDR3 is CASRGQYGYTF. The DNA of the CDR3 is TGTGCCTCCAGGGGGCAATATGGCTACACCTTC. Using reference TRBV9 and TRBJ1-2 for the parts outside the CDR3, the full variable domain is DSGVTQTPKHLITATGQRVTLRCSPRSGDLSVYWYQQSLDQGLQFLIQYYNGEERAKGNILERFSAQQFPDLHSELNLSSLELGDSALYFCASRGQYGYTFGSGTRLTVV.

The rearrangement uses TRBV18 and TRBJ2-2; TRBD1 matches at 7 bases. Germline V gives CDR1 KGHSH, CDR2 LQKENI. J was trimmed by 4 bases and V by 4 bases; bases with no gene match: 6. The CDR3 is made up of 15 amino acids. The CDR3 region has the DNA TGTGCCAGCTCACGAAACAGGGGCAGCACCGGGGAGCTGTTTTTT. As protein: CASSRNRGSTGELFF.

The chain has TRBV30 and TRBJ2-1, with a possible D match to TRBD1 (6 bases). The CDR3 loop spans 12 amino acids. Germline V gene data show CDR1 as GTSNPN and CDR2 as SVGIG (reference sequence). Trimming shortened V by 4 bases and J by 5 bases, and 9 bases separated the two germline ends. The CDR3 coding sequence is TGTGCCTGGAAGGGGGACAACAATGAGCAGTTCTTC. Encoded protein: CAWKGDNNEQFF. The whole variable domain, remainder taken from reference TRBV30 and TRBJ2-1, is SQTIHQWPATLVQPVGSPLSLECTVEGTSNPNLYWYRQAAGRGLQLLFYSVGIGQISSEVPQNLSASRPQDRQFILSSKKLLLSDSGFYLCAWKGDNNEQFFGPGTRLTVL.

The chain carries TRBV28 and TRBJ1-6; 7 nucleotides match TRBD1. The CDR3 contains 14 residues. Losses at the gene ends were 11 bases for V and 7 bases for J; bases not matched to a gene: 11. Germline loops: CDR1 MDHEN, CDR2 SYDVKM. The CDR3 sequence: CAGAEGASNSPLHF. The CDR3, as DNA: TGTGCCGGGGCGGAGGGGGCCTCCAATTCACCCCTCCACTTT.